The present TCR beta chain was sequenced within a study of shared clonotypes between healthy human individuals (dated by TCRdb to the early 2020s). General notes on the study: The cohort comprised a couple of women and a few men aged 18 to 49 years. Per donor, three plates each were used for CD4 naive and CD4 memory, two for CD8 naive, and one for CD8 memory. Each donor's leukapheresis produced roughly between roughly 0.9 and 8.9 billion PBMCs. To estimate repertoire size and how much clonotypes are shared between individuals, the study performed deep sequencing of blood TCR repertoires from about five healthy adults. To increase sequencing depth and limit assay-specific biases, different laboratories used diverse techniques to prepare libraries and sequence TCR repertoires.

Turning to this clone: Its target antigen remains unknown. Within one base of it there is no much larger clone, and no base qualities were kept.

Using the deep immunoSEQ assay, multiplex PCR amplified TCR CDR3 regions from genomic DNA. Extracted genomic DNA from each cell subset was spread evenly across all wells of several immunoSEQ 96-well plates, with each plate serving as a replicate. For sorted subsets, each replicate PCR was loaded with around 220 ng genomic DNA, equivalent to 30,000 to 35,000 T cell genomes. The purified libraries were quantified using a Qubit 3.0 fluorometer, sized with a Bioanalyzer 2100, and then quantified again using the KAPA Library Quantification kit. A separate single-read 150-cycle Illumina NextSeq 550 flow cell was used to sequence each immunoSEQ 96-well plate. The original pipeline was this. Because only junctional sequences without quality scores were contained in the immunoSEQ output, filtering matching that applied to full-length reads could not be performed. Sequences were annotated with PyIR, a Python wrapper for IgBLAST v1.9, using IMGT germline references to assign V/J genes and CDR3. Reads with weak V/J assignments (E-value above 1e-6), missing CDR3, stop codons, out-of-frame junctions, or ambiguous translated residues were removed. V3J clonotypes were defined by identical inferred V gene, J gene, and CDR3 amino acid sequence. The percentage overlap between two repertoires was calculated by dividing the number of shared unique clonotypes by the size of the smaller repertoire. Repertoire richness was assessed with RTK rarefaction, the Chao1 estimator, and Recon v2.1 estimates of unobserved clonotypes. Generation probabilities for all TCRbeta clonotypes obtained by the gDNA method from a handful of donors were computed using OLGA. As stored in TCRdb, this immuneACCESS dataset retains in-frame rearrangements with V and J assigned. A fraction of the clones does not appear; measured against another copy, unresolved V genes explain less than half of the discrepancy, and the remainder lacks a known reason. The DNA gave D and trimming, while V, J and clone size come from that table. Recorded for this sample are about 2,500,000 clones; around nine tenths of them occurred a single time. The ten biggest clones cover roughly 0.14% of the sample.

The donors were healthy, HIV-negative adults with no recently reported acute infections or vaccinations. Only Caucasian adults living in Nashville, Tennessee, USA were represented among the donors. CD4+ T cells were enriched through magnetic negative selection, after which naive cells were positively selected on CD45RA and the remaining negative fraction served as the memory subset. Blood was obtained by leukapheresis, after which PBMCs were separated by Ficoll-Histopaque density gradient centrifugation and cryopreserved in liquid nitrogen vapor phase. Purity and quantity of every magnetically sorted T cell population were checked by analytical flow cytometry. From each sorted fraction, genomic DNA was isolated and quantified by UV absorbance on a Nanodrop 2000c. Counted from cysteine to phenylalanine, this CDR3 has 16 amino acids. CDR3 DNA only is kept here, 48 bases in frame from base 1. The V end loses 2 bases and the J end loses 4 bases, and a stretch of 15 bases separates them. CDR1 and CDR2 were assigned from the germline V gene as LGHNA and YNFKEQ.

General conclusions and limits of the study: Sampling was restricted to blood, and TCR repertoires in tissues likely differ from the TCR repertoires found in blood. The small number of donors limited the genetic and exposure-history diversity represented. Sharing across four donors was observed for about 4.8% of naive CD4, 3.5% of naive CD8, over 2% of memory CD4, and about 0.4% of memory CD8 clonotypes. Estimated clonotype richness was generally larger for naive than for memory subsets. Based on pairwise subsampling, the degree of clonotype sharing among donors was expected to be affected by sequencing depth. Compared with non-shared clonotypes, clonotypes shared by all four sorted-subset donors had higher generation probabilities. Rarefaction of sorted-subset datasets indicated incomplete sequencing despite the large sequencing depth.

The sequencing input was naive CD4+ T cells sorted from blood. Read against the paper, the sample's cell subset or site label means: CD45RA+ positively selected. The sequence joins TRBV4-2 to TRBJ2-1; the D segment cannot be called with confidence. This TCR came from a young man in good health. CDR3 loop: CASSQSMSPTYNEQFF. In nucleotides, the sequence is TGTGCCAGCAGCCAATCGATGTCGCCAACTTACAATGAGCAGTTCTTC.